The entry that follows covers one T cell receptor beta chain sequence. This specimen belongs to a study of a mutant IDH1 vaccine in newly diagnosed glioma. TCRdb's table, derived via immunoSEQ multiplex PCR, lists solely in-frame clones and lacks some. This table has 55,000 to 70,000 clones, 86% appearing once. Time point given: baseline, week 1 (first vaccination visit). The treatment here: pre-vaccination baseline after standard-of-care therapy. V dropped 1 base and J dropped 7 bases, with 22 bases sitting between them. The germline V gene has CDR1 MNHNS and CDR2 SASEGT. The CDR3 loop spans 17 amino acids.

The J gene is TRBJ1-2, the V gene TRBV6-1; the D gene is possibly TRBD1 (6 bases). This sample comprised PBMCs, obtained from a glioma patient treated with radiotherapy, temozolomide or both. The sequence came from a man younger than 45 with glioma. In DNA form, the CDR3 reads TGTGCCAGCAGTGAAGGGATGGGGCAGGGACATTTATTTGGCTACACCTTC. It translates to CASSEGMGQGHLFGYTF.